The T cell receptor (beta chain) under discussion was sequenced for a study of PD-1 blockade in mismatch repair-deficient tumors. Study at large: Patients had approximately 13 mismatch repair-deficient cancer types and were previously treated and progressing.

Generated by immunoSEQ multiplex PCR, the TCRdb table keeps only in-frame clones and is missing some. The repertoire holds 80,000 to 130,000 clones, 82% seen once, with approximately 6.8% in the top ten. Germline CDR1 is LNHNV and CDR2 is YYDKDF (reference sequence). Trimming cost V 0 bases and J 7 bases, with 18 bases left between them. The CDR3 covers 17 residues. General study findings and limits: Rapid post-treatment expansion, then contraction, generally preceding radiologic response, marked tumor-resident clones.

For this clone: Its antigen is still unknown.

TCRs were sequenced from a few patients responding to pembrolizumab. The gene calls are TRBV15 and TRBJ2-2; a weak D match, TRBD2 (6 bases). Sequencing was performed on peripheral blood, taken about eight months after starting pembrolizumab. The clonotype comes from an adult with mismatch repair-deficient cancer. The CDR3 DNA reads TGTGCCACCAGCAGAGATCCGGGGAGCTCGCGGGGCGGGGAGCTGTTTTTT. Its translation: CATSRDPGSSRGGELFF.